Listed below are T cell receptor beta chains from one sample, sequenced in a study of T cell responses to AZD1222 COVID-19 vaccine. Only in-frame clones appear in the TCRdb table, and some are missing; sequencing was by immunoSEQ multiplex PCR. The table lists 80,000 to 90,000 clones, about nine tenths of them singletons. The sample consisted of peripheral blood, taken 28 days after the second AZD1222 dose. Every receptor here comes from an adult who received the AZD1222 COVID-19 vaccine. CDR3s include the opening cysteine and the closing phenylalanine or tryptophan. Fields, in order: D gene, clone size, V gene, J gene, CDR3 DNA, CDR3 protein. D genes are given only for firm matches. Rows give clone size only sometimes, using once, few, many, or a class for an expanded clone.

TRBD1,-,TRBV19,TRBJ1-1,TGTGCCAGTACCGGACAGGGAAGAGGGAACACTGAAGCTTTCTTT,CASTGQGRGNTEAFF
-,few,TRBV11-2,TRBJ2-3,TGTGCCAGCAGCTCACAGGGTAGCACAGATACGCAGTATTTT,CASSSQGSTDTQYF
-,-,TRBV6-6,TRBJ2-2,TGTGCCAGCAGTTACTCTTGGGGTAACGGGGAGCTGTTTTTT,CASSYSWGNGELFF
TRBD1,-,TRBV5-6,TRBJ2-3,TGTGCCAGCAGCTTGACAGGGGGCGTTACGCAGTATTTT,CASSLTGGVTQYF
-,once,TRBV30,TRBJ1-4,TGTGCCTCGAACGGCGGTGAAAAACTGTTTTTT,CASNGGEKLFF
-,-,TRBV7-9,TRBJ1-1,TGTGCCAGCAGCAGGGGGACTTTGAACACTGAAGCTTTCTTT,CASSRGTLNTEAFF
-,-,TRBV3-1/TRBV3-2,TRBJ1-1,TGTGCCAGCAGCCAGTATAATACGGGACTCGCTGGGGGAGCTTTCTTT,CASSQYNTGLAGGAFF
-,-,TRBV10-2,TRBJ2-7,TGCGCCAGCAGTCTCCCGGGGGAGCAGTACTTC,CASSLPGEQYF
TRBD1,-,TRBV28,TRBJ1-4,TGTGCCAGCAGCCGACAGGGGGATGAAAAACTGTTTTTT,CASSRQGDEKLFF
TRBD2,-,TRBV3-1/TRBV3-2,TRBJ2-3,TGTGCCAGCAGCCAAGGAGGTAGCGGGGGGCCAGATACGCAGTATTTT,CASSQGGSGGPDTQYF
-,-,TRBV6-2/TRBV6-3,TRBJ1-2,TGTGCCAGCAGTTTCCTCCCCCAGAACTATGGCTACACCTTC,CASSFLPQNYGYTF
-,-,TRBV6-5,TRBJ1-2,TGTGCCAGCAGCACAGGGTCAGGATATGGCTACACCTTC,CASSTGSGYGYTF
TRBD2,-,TRBV9,TRBJ2-5,TGTGCCAGCAGCTTCGGGACTAGCGGGGGGGAGACCCAGTACTTC,CASSFGTSGGETQYF
TRBD2,-,TRBV6-4,TRBJ2-3,TGTGCCAGCAGTGACTCGACTAGCGGGGGCACAGATACGCAGTATTTT,CASSDSTSGGTDTQYF
TRBD1,once,TRBV29-1,TRBJ2-5,TGCAGCGCCTCTCGGGACAGCCAAGAGACCCAGTACTTC,CSASRDSQETQYF
-,-,TRBV10-3,TRBJ1-5,TGTGCCATCAGCGCCCTTGGTCAGGCTCAGCCCCAGCATTTT,CAISALGQAQPQHF
TRBD1,-,TRBV7-6,TRBJ1-2,TGTGCCAGCAGCTTATCCCCTCAGGGGGCGGATTTCTATGGCTACACCTTC,CASSLSPQGADFYGYTF
-,-,TRBV5-6,TRBJ2-7,TGTGCCAGCAGCGTGACGGGGACTCAACCCTACGAGCAGTACTTC,CASSVTGTQPYEQYF
TRBD2,few,TRBV10-3,TRBJ2-1,TGTGCCATCAGCGCGACTAGCGGTGCCTCCTACAATGAGCAGTTCTTC,CAISATSGASYNEQFF
-,-,TRBV5-5,TRBJ1-2,TGTGCCAGCTCCCCCCCCAGGGCTAACTATGGCTACACCTTC,CASSPPRANYGYTF
TRBD1,-,TRBV5-1,TRBJ1-2,TGCGCCAGCAGCTCCGGGACAGGGGAACGTGGTAACTATGGCTACACCTTC,CASSSGTGERGNYGYTF
-,-,TRBV4-3,TRBJ2-7,TGCGCCAGCAGCCAAGACAGGGCAACCTACGAGCAGTACTTC,CASSQDRATYEQYF
TRBD1,-,TRBV7-2,TRBJ1-2,TGTGCCAGCACCTTAGGGGGACAGGGAATGGGCTACACCTTC,CASTLGGQGMGYTF
-,once,TRBV9,TRBJ1-1,TGTGCCAGCAGCGTAGAAGGGGGAGGCACTGAAGCTTTCTTT,CASSVEGGGTEAFF
TRBD1,-,TRBV3-1/TRBV3-2,TRBJ1-2,TGTGCCAGCAGCCAAGCAGGACAGGGCCCTGGCCAGGGCTACACCTTC,CASSQAGQGPGQGYTF
-,-,TRBV2,TRBJ1-1,TGTGCCAGCAGTGAAGCGCCCGTAAACACTGAAGCTTTCTTT,CASSEAPVNTEAFF
TRBD1,-,TRBV6-5,TRBJ2-7,TGTGCCAGCAGTCGACAGGGCTACGAGCAGTACTTC,CASSRQGYEQYF
TRBD1,-,TRBV18,TRBJ1-2,TGTGCCAGCTCACCCCCAGGGGGCTATGGCTACACCTTC,CASSPPGGYGYTF
-,-,TRBV9,TRBJ2-2,TGTGCCAGCAGCGTATCCCCGGGAGCCGGGGAGCTGTTTTTT,CASSVSPGAGELFF
-,-,TRBV28,TRBJ1-2,TGTGCCAGCAGTTCACTGACTTTCGGCGGCTACACCTTC,CASSSLTFGGYTF
-,-,TRBV7-9,TRBJ1-5,TGTGCCAGCAGCTTGGGGGACGGGAACAATCAGCCCCAGCATTTT,CASSLGDGNNQPQHF
TRBD2,-,TRBV7-2,TRBJ2-1,TGTGCCAGCAGCTTAGTTTCGGGGCTAGCGGGGGATGAGCAGTTCTTC,CASSLVSGLAGDEQFF
TRBD1,-,TRBV7-9,TRBJ1-2,TGTGCCAGCAGCTCAGTTTCGGGATTACAGGGGAAAGTGGGCTACACCTTC,CASSSVSGLQGKVGYTF
-,-,TRBV5-1,TRBJ1-1,TGCGCCTGCAGGGAGGGCACTGAAGCTTTCTTT,CACREGTEAFF
-,-,TRBV28,TRBJ2-6,TGTGCCACCCACAAGGGGGACATCTCTGGGGCCAACGTCCTGACTTTC,CATHKGDISGANVLTF
TRBD2,-,TRBV4-2,TRBJ2-7,TGTGCCAGCAGCCAAGATAGGGCTAGCGGGGGGCTCAGCTCCTACGAGCAGTACTTC,CASSQDRASGGLSSYEQYF
-,-,TRBV6-2/TRBV6-3,TRBJ2-1,TGTGCCAGCAGTTTCGAACCCCGGACTCGCCTTTACAATGAGCAGTTCTTC,CASSFEPRTRLYNEQFF
-,-,TRBV3-1/TRBV3-2,TRBJ1-3,TGTGCCAGCAGCCAAGATGCAGGGTCTGGAAACACCATATATTTT,CASSQDAGSGNTIYF
TRBD2,-,TRBV5-6,TRBJ2-7,TGTGCCAGCAGCCCTCGGATGCGTAGCGGGGGAACCTACGAGCAGTACTTC,CASSPRMRSGGTYEQYF
TRBD2,-,TRBV3-1/TRBV3-2,TRBJ2-5,TGTGCCAGCGAGCCGAGCGGGGGGCTAGAGACCCAGTACTTC,CASEPSGGLETQYF
TRBD1,-,TRBV28,TRBJ1-2,TGTGCCAGCAGTTTTCGCGGCAGGGGGACCCGCTATGGCTACACCTTC,CASSFRGRGTRYGYTF
-,-,TRBV19,TRBJ1-3,TGTGCCAGTAGTAACCAGAACTCTGGAAACACCATATATTTT,CASSNQNSGNTIYF
TRBD1,-,TRBV27,TRBJ1-5,TGTGCCAGCAGCCTTACAGGGGGATTCAACCAGCCCCAGCATTTT,CASSLTGGFNQPQHF
-,-,TRBV19,TRBJ1-3,TGTGCCAGTAGTATGCAAACCCCTGGAAACACCATATATTTT,CASSMQTPGNTIYF
-,-,TRBV5-4,TRBJ1-3,TGTGCCAGCAGCTCATTTACTGGGGCAAACTCTGGAAACACCATATATTTT,CASSSFTGANSGNTIYF
-,-,TRBV24-1,TRBJ2-2,TGTGCCACCAGTGATATACACTCCCAGAACACCGGGGAGCTGTTTTTT,CATSDIHSQNTGELFF